The rows below give T cell receptor beta chains drawn from one sample of a study of blood T cell repertoires in COVID-19. Sequenced by immunoSEQ multiplex PCR; TCRdb stores in-frame clones only, minus some. In the table there are approximately 240,000 clones, 70% to 90% of which are singletons. The sequencing sample was made of peripheral blood. Receptor source: a man between 45 and 60 years old who had recovered from COVID-19. Both conserved end residues are part of each CDR3. Each record gives: D gene, J gene, V gene, clone size, CDR3 protein, CDR3 DNA. A D gene is named only where the DNA matches it firmly. The size entry is marked missing in some rows and otherwise reads once, few, many or a size class.

d_gene: TRBD1
j_gene: TRBJ2-7
v_gene: TRBV27
abundance: .
CDR3aa: CASSQRTGRSSYEQYF
CDR3nt: TGTGCCAGCAGTCAACGGACAGGCAGGAGCTCCTACGAGCAGTACTTC

d_gene: .
j_gene: TRBJ2-3
v_gene: TRBV6-6
abundance: .
CDR3aa: CASSYPKRASTDTQYF
CDR3nt: TGTGCCAGCAGTTACCCCAAGCGGGCTAGCACAGATACGCAGTATTTT

d_gene: TRBD2
j_gene: TRBJ2-2
v_gene: TRBV5-1
abundance: few
CDR3aa: CASSPLAGNTGELFF
CDR3nt: TGCGCCAGCAGCCCACTAGCGGGAAACACCGGGGAGCTGTTTTTT

d_gene: TRBD1
j_gene: TRBJ2-1
v_gene: TRBV5-6
abundance: .
CDR3aa: CASSLRQGRDEQFF
CDR3nt: TGTGCCAGCAGCCTCCGACAGGGAAGGGATGAGCAGTTCTTC

d_gene: TRBD2
j_gene: TRBJ2-5
v_gene: TRBV5-1
abundance: .
CDR3aa: CASSGGTRGETQYF
CDR3nt: TGCGCCAGCAGCGGCGGGACTAGGGGGGAGACCCAGTACTTC

d_gene: .
j_gene: TRBJ2-2
v_gene: TRBV3-1/TRBV3-2
abundance: few
CDR3aa: CASSQGTDPGELFF
CDR3nt: TGTGCCAGCAGCCAAGGGACAGACCCCGGGGAGCTGTTTTTT

d_gene: TRBD1
j_gene: TRBJ2-2
v_gene: TRBV29-1
abundance: .
CDR3aa: CSARDRRNTGELFF
CDR3nt: TGCAGCGCCCGGGACAGGAGAAACACCGGGGAGCTGTTTTTT

d_gene: TRBD1
j_gene: TRBJ2-5
v_gene: TRBV28
abundance: .
CDR3aa: CASRPQGAWGQETQYF
CDR3nt: TGTGCCAGCAGACCCCAGGGGGCATGGGGCCAAGAGACCCAGTACTTC

d_gene: TRBD1
j_gene: TRBJ2-6
v_gene: TRBV18
abundance: .
CDR3aa: CASSPRAGGLGANVLTF
CDR3nt: TGTGCCAGCTCACCACGGGCAGGGGGCCTTGGGGCCAACGTCCTGACTTTC

d_gene: TRBD2
j_gene: TRBJ2-2
v_gene: TRBV28
abundance: .
CDR3aa: CASSSTLLAEEGTGELFF
CDR3nt: TGTGCCAGCAGTTCTACGCTACTAGCGGAGGAGGGTACCGGGGAGCTGTTTTTT

d_gene: .
j_gene: TRBJ2-1
v_gene: TRBV19
abundance: .
CDR3aa: CASSLQGQVYNEQFF
CDR3nt: TGTGCCAGTAGTCTACAGGGCCAGGTCTACAATGAGCAGTTCTTC

d_gene: .
j_gene: TRBJ1-6
v_gene: TRBV7-9
abundance: .
CDR3aa: CASSQQDSPLHF
CDR3nt: TGTGCCAGCAGCCAACAGGATTCACCCCTCCACTTT

d_gene: TRBD2
j_gene: TRBJ2-1
v_gene: TRBV28
abundance: once
CDR3aa: CASSSPTSGRHNEQFF
CDR3nt: TGTGCCAGCAGTTCACCCACTAGCGGGAGACACAATGAGCAGTTCTTC

d_gene: .
j_gene: TRBJ2-1
v_gene: TRBV7-9
abundance: .
CDR3aa: CASSSIGWDEQFF
CDR3nt: TGTGCCAGCAGCTCAATCGGGTGGGATGAGCAGTTCTTC

d_gene: TRBD1
j_gene: TRBJ1-2
v_gene: TRBV30
abundance: .
CDR3aa: CAWSVQFTGGYYGYTF
CDR3nt: TGTGCCTGGAGTGTACAGTTCACAGGGGGTTACTATGGCTACACCTTC

d_gene: .
j_gene: TRBJ1-2
v_gene: TRBV9
abundance: .
CDR3aa: CASSVDAGGKGYTF
CDR3nt: TGTGCCAGCAGCGTAGATGCCGGGGGGAAAGGCTACACCTTC

d_gene: .
j_gene: TRBJ1-1
v_gene: TRBV5-1
abundance: .
CDR3aa: CASSYYREGTEAFF
CDR3nt: TGCGCCAGCAGCTACTACAGGGAGGGCACTGAAGCTTTCTTT

d_gene: .
j_gene: TRBJ1-4
v_gene: TRBV4-1
abundance: .
CDR3aa: CASSQAGVRHINEKLFF
CDR3nt: TGCGCCAGCAGCCAAGCAGGCGTTCGGCATATTAATGAAAAACTGTTTTTT

d_gene: TRBD1
j_gene: TRBJ2-7
v_gene: TRBV25-1
abundance: .
CDR3aa: CASRDRAYEQYF
CDR3nt: TGTGCCAGCAGGGACAGGGCCTACGAGCAGTACTTC

d_gene: .
j_gene: TRBJ1-6
v_gene: TRBV4-2
abundance: .
CDR3aa: CASSPGQLNSPLHF
CDR3nt: TGTGCCAGCAGCCCCGGACAGCTCAATTCACCCCTCCACTTT

d_gene: .
j_gene: TRBJ2-2
v_gene: TRBV11-2
abundance: few
CDR3aa: CASSPRSWKRPGELFF
CDR3nt: TGTGCCAGCAGCCCCCGGTCTTGGAAGCGCCCCGGGGAGCTGTTTTTT

d_gene: .
j_gene: TRBJ1-1
v_gene: TRBV6-4
abundance: .
CDR3aa: CASSDSARGGTEAFF
CDR3nt: TGTGCCAGCAGTGACTCAGCCAGGGGTGGCACTGAAGCTTTCTTT

d_gene: .
j_gene: TRBJ2-2
v_gene: TRBV24-1
abundance: .
CDR3aa: CATSRTGELFF
CDR3nt: TGTGCCACCAGCAGAACCGGGGAGCTGTTTTTT